The sequence of this T cell receptor (beta chain) was determined in a study of shared clonotypes between healthy human individuals (dated by TCRdb to about 2020). Turning to the overall study: The cohort comprised a couple of women and a few men aged 18 to 49 years. The study deeply sequenced blood TCR repertoires of about 5 healthy adults to estimate repertoire size and the extent of clonotype sharing between individuals. Per donor, leukapheresis produced somewhere between about 0.94 and 10 billion PBMCs. To increase sequencing depth and limit assay-specific biases, different laboratories used diverse techniques to prepare libraries and sequence TCR repertoires.

TCR CDR3 regions were amplified from genomic DNA by multiplex PCR using the deep immunoSEQ assay. Extracted genomic DNA from each cell subset was spread evenly across all wells of several immunoSEQ 96-well plates, with each plate serving as a replicate. For unsorted PBMC, roughly 0.3 ug genomic DNA, equal to 25,000 to 35,000 T cell genomes, was loaded into each replicate PCR. Ten immunoSEQ deep assay plates were used to sequence unsorted PBMC genomic DNA. The purified libraries were quantified using a Qubit 3.0 fluorometer, sized with a Bioanalyzer 2100, and then quantified again using the KAPA Library Quantification kit. Each immunoSEQ 96-well plate was sequenced on its own single-read 150-cycle Illumina NextSeq 550 flow cell. The source study handled its data this way. Because the immunoSEQ output held only junctional sequences and lacked quality scores, the filtering could not match the filtering applied to full-length reads. To assign V/J genes and CDR3, sequences were annotated using PyIR, a Python wrapper for IgBLAST v1.9, with IMGT germline references. Reads were removed for weak V/J assignments (E-value above 1e-6), missing CDR3, stop codons, out-of-frame junctions, or ambiguous translated residues. V3J clonotypes were defined as sequences sharing an identical inferred V gene, J gene, and CDR3 amino acid sequence. The percentage overlap between two repertoires was calculated by dividing the number of shared unique clonotypes by the size of the smaller repertoire. Repertoire richness was assessed with RTK rarefaction, the Chao1 estimator, and Recon v2.1 estimates of unobserved clonotypes. The table comes from immuneACCESS by way of TCRdb, which keeps in-frame sequences with V and J called. Part of the clones is missing from these tables; in studies checked, under half for an unresolved V gene and the rest for unknown reasons. The V and J calls and the clone size are those of that table, but D and trimming were determined from the DNA. Here the sample has about 470,000 clones; roughly 77% occur a single time. The ten largest make up roughly an eighth of the sample.

Overall study results and their limits: Based on pairwise subsampling, the degree of clonotype sharing among donors was expected to be affected by sequencing depth. The small number of donors limited the genetic and exposure-history diversity represented. Sampling was limited to blood, and TCR repertoires in tissue likely differ from TCR repertoires in blood.

Donors were healthy HIV-negative adults with no recently reported acute infections or vaccinations. Every donor was a Caucasian adult living in Nashville, Tennessee, USA. For unsorted samples, some 90 million PBMCs were counted, and genomic DNA was extracted using the QIAamp DNA Blood Mini kit. Blood was obtained by leukapheresis, after which PBMCs were separated by Ficoll-Histopaque density gradient centrifugation and cryopreserved in liquid nitrogen vapor phase. A note on this clone: Its target antigen remains unknown. Base quality data are lacking; no much larger clone is found one base away.

The TCR was taken from a woman aged 40 to 50 in good health. Some clones in this sample may be carry-over from other donors' samples. The sequenced sample consisted of PBMCs.

The DNA sequence is given as TGTGCCAGCAGCATGGGACGGGGAAACACTGAAGCTTTCTTT. This encodes CASSMGRGNTEAFF. The chain uses TRBV11-3 and TRBJ1-1; TRBD1 might be the D gene, on 5 matching bases. The germline V gene provides CDR1 SGHNT and CDR2 YENEEA. The CDR3 runs 14 amino acids, cysteine and phenylalanine included. CDR3 DNA only is kept here, 42 bases in frame from base 1. Deletion took 5 bases off V and 2 bases off J, with a span of 12 bases between the germline ends.